The 23 T cell receptor beta chains presented below share a single source sample, sequenced in a study of Graves' ophthalmopathy and Graves' hyperthyroidism (dated by TCRdb to 2017 to 2018). These reads were obtained on an Illumina HiSeq 2000. TCR beta CDR3 regions were amplified from RNA transcripts for repertoire sequencing. The first round was an RT-PCR using HTBI primers with the Qiagen OneStep RT-PCR kit, and this first round was followed by a second-round multiplex PCR, then size selection and purification. The public reads were reprocessed in TCRdb via fastp at Q25 and MiXCR, keeping in-frame beta chains. Rows are combined by CDR3 protein, so each entry shows the most common genes and DNA. The sample records hundreds of thousands of distinct CDR3 sequences, 20% to 25% of which are singletons. Approximately 3.2% of the sample is in the top ten clones. Material for sequencing was peripheral blood. The receptors here all came from a woman between 18 and 29 years old with stable Graves' hyperthyroidism. Donor details come from another sample of the same person, matched by shared clones.

The CDR3 nucleotides are TGCAGTGCTCCCCCCGGGACTAGCCAAGAGACCCAGTACTTC. It is translated as CSAPPGTSQETQYF. The chain is built from TRBV20-1 and TRBJ2-5; 8 nucleotides agree with TRBD2. Germline CDR1 and CDR2: DFQATT and SNEGSKA (reference sequence). V shed 5 bases and J 1 base; nucleotides not matched to a gene: 6. The CDR3 is made up of 14 amino acids.

This clonotype came up a few times. The chain employs TRBV18 and TRBJ2-7; TRBD2 might be the D (5 bases). V shed 6 bases and J shed 0 bases, with 18 bases lying between them. Per germline, CDR1 KGHSH and CDR2 LQKENI. The CDR3 covers 16 residues. This chain's CDR3 is CASSHSPERSSYEQYF. In nucleotides, the CDR3 is TGTGCCAGCTCCCACTCCCCGGAGCGGAGCTCCTACGAGCAGTACTTC. The variable domain in full, completed from reference TRBV18 and TRBJ2-7, reads NAGVMQNPRHLVRRRGQEARLRCSPMKGHSHVYWYRQLPEEGLKFMVYLQKENIIDESGMPKERFSAEFPKEGPSILRIQQVVRGDSAAYFCASSHSPERSSYEQYFGPGTRLTVT.

The table lists this clonotype with many counts. The chain combines TRBV7-2 with TRBJ1-6, with a tentative D call TRBD1 (6 bases). This CDR3 has 16 amino acids. Germline V gene data show CDR1 as SGHTA and CDR2 as FQGNSA. Trimming shortened V by 5 bases and J by 4 bases, and 15 bases separated the two germline ends. This CDR3 is CASSLWAGEYNSPLHF. The CDR3 nucleotides are TGTGCCAGCAGCCTTTGGGCAGGGGAATATAATTCACCCCTCCACTTT.

This clonotype was recorded at least ten times. The rearrangement uses TRBV6-1 and TRBJ1-1; 7 bases line up with TRBD1. V gave up 4 bases and J gave up 6 bases; unmatched junction bases: 5. This CDR3 is built from 13 residues. Germline V CDR1 and CDR2: MNHNS, SASEGT. CDR3 coding DNA: TGTGCCAGCAGTGTGACAGGGAGGGCTGAAGCTTTCTTT. Amino acid sequence: CASSVTGRAEAFF.

This clonotype was counted only a few times. Written as DNA, the CDR3 is TGTGCCAGCAGCCCACAACAATCACAGGGTTTAGCCGGGGCCAACGTCCTGACTTTC. This encodes CASSPQQSQGLAGANVLTF. V usage is TRBV4-2 and J usage is TRBJ2-6; TRBD1 might be the D (6 bases). This CDR3 has 19 amino acids. Germline V gene sequence: CDR1 LGHNA, CDR2 YNFKEQ. V gave up 4 bases and J gave up 4 bases, with 23 bases separating them.

This clonotype came up many times. The chain joins TRBV20-1 to TRBJ2-7; D is undetermined. This CDR3 has 14 residues. Germline CDR1 DFQATT, CDR2 SNEGSKA (reference sequence). Trimming shortened V by 0 bases and J by 3 bases, and 12 bases separated the two germline ends. The CDR3 sequence is CSARDAVRGYEQYF. Here the CDR3 DNA reads TGCAGTGCTAGAGACGCGGTCAGAGGCTACGAGCAGTACTTC.

This clonotype has at least ten counts. This sequence joins TRBV20-1 and TRBJ2-5; 12 bases agree with TRBD2. CDR1 is DFQATT, CDR2 SNEGSKA, per germline (reference sequence). There are 14 residues in the CDR3. V was clipped by 6 bases and J by 5 bases; unmatched bases: 7. The CDR3 bases are TGCAGTGCCCGACTAGCGGGAGCACGGGAGACCCAGTACTTC. The encoded protein is CSARLAGARETQYF.

This clonotype showed up many times. This sequence joins TRBV6-2 or TRBV6-3 and TRBJ2-7; weak D call: TRBD2 (5 bases). Trimming stripped 8 bases from V and 3 bases from J, with 11 bases between. Germline V gene data show CDR1 as MNHEY and CDR2 as SVGEGT. CDR3 size: 12 residues. The CDR3 is CASLTTNYEQYF. CDR3 nucleotide sequence: TGTGCCAGCTTGACGACTAACTACGAGCAGTACTTC.

Only a few counts were recorded for this clonotype. The genes are TRBV4-1 and TRBJ1-2; a weak D match, TRBD1 (6 bases). The germline V and J ends were trimmed by 4 bases and 0 bases, with 21 bases remaining between them. Germline V CDR1 and CDR2: MGHRA, YSYEKL. The length of the CDR3 is 18 residues. The CDR3 DNA follows: TGCGCCAGCAGCCTCAGGGATCAAGGGGGTGAATCTAACTATGGCTACACCTTC. It translates to CASSLRDQGGESNYGYTF.

This clonotype has just a few counts. The chain links TRBV12-5 to TRBJ1-2; D is possibly TRBD1 (6 bases). The V gene's germline CDR1 is LGHNT and CDR2 FRNRAP. The V end was cut by 2 bases, the J end by 6 bases, with 10 bases between. The CDR3 runs 13 residues. The CDR3 nucleotides read TGTGCTAGTGGTTTGTACTCAGGGGATGGCTACACCTTC. The encoded protein is CASGLYSGDGYTF.

The sample holds many counts of this clonotype. The V and J genes are TRBV29-1 and TRBJ1-1; D remains unclear. The CDR3 runs to 13 residues. Germline CDR1 is SQVTM and CDR2 is ANQGSEA. With 5 bases removed from V and 10 bases from J, the gap between germline ends came to 20 bases. CDR3: CSVPSFGSLGAFF. The CDR3 DNA is TGCAGCGTTCCCTCTTTCGGGAGTTTGGGAGCTTTCTTT.

This clonotype was seen repeatedly, ten times or more. J is TRBJ2-5 and V is TRBV7-9; D not certain. Germline CDR1 reads SEHNR; CDR2 reads FQNEAQ (reference sequence). The V gene lost 3 bases and the J gene lost 1 base, with 9 bases spanning the gap. The CDR3 has 14 amino acids. CDR3 amino acids: CASSFGYTQETQYF. CDR3 DNA: TGTGCCAGCAGCTTTGGCTATACCCAAGAGACCCAGTACTTC. Drawing the rest from reference TRBV7-9 and TRBJ2-5, the complete variable domain is DTGVSQNPRHKITKRGQNVTFRCDPISEHNRLYWYRQTLGQGPEFLTYFQNEAQLEKSRLLSDRFSAERPKGSFSTLEIQRTEQGDSAMYLCASSFGYTQETQYFGPGTRLLVL.

This clonotype was detected many times. The V call is TRBV14, the J call TRBJ2-7; 8 bases align to TRBD1. The CDR3 is 11 amino acids. Trimming removed 8 bases from V and 3 bases from J; junction bases left unmatched: 0. The germline V gene encodes CDR1 SGHDN and CDR2 FVKESK. The CDR3 bases are TGTGCCAGCGGACAGGGCTACGAGCAGTACTTC. It codes for CASGQGYEQYF.

This clonotype was found a few times. The rearrangement joins TRBV5-6 to TRBJ2-2, with no clear D. V was pared by 1 base and J by 5 bases, with 6 bases between. From germline, CDR1 is SGHDT and CDR2 YYEEEE. The CDR3 has 13 residues. In DNA, the CDR3 is TGTGCCAGCAGCTTGTTCTCTACCGGGGAGCTGTTTTTT. Its translation: CASSLFSTGELFF.

This clonotype was recorded many times. The genes are TRBV15 and TRBJ2-5, with 7 bases that match TRBD1. V was pared by 1 base and J by 0 bases, with 2 bases of the junction left unmatched. Germline lookup yields CDR1 LNHNV and CDR2 YYDKDF (reference sequence). This CDR3 is built from 15 residues. CDR3 in amino acids: CATSRVQGYQETQYF. In DNA form, the CDR3 reads TGTGCCACCAGCAGAGTACAGGGGTACCAAGAGACCCAGTACTTC.

This clonotype was counted at least ten times. The rearrangement links TRBV6-2 or TRBV6-3 to TRBJ2-5; D is undetermined. Germline V lookup: CDR1 MNHEY, CDR2 SVGEGT. CDR3 size: 15 residues. Trimming left V 7 bases short and J 2 bases short, with 17 bases between. The CDR3 protein is CASNRQRPYQETQYF. The DNA of the CDR3 is TGTGCCAGCAATCGACAAAGACCATATCAAGAGACCCAGTACTTC.

With regard to this clonotype: One end of the junction does not line up with germline, which may come from a read error. The CDR3 DNA sequence: TGTGTCAGCAGTCGGACTAGCGGGGACGACACCGGGGAGCTGTTTTTT. Translation: CVSSRTSGDDTGELFF. The V gene is TRBV6-2 or TRBV6-3, the J gene TRBJ2-2, with 12 bases identical to TRBD2. Germline loops: CDR1 MNHEY, CDR2 SVGEGT. This CDR3 spans 16 amino acids.

This clonotype was seen many times. The chain employs TRBV10-3 and TRBJ2-5; 10 positions agree with TRBD2. This CDR3 spans 16 amino acids. V lost 4 bases and J lost 2; bases outside the gene matches: 7. CDR1 ENHRY and CDR2 SYGVKD come from the germline V gene. The CDR3 region has the DNA TGTGCCATCAGTGGTGCTAGCGGGAGAAGGCAAGAGACCCAGTACTTC. It encodes CAISGASGRRQETQYF.

J is TRBJ2-5 and V is TRBV20-1, with D possibly being TRBD1 or TRBD2 (5 bases each). The CDR3 has 13 residues. The germline V gene has CDR1 DFQATT and CDR2 SNEGSKA (reference sequence). V lost 3 bases and J lost 1, with 9 bases in between. The CDR3 DNA follows: TGCAGTGCTAGCCGGGACGCCCAAGAGACCCAGTACTTC. It is translated as CSASRDAQETQYF.

The V gene is TRBV12-3 or TRBV12-4, the J gene TRBJ1-5, with a tentative D call TRBD1 (5 bases). This CDR3 comprises 13 residues. Trimming pared 8 bases from V and 0 bases from J, leaving 8 bases between. The CDR3 DNA reads as TGTGCCAGCGGTGACAGTAGCAATCAGCCCCAGCATTTT. Its protein is CASGDSSNQPQHF.

The sample holds many counts of this clonotype. V is TRBV4-3 and J is TRBJ1-2, with unresolved D. The germline gives CDR1 LGHNA, CDR2 YSLEER. V lost 1 base, J lost 8 bases, and 11 bases lay in between. The CDR3 is 13 amino acids. CDR3 nucleotide sequence: TGCGCCAGCAGCCAAGCGCGTGGGAGCGGCTACACCTTC. It specifies CASSQARGSGYTF.

The V and J genes are TRBV9 and TRBJ2-3; the match to TRBD2 covers 15 bases. Germline lookup yields CDR1 SGDLS and CDR2 YYNGEE. The junction had 8 bases not matched to a gene; V was cut back by 0 bases and J by 0 bases. This CDR3 is 20 amino acids long. The CDR3 protein is CASSVGTGTSGRLSTDTQYF. CDR3 DNA sequence: TGTGCCAGCAGCGTAGGGACCGGGACTAGCGGGAGGCTTAGCACAGATACGCAGTATTTT.

This clonotype was found many times. The chain is built from TRBV11-2 and TRBJ1-6; 7 bases match TRBD1. V was pared by 7 bases and J by 8 bases, with 11 bases of the junction left unmatched. Germline V gene sequence: CDR1 SGHAT, CDR2 FQNNGV. This CDR3 comprises 15 residues. CDR3 region: CASTQTGTSYSPLHF. The CDR3 region has the DNA TGTGCCAGCACCCAGACAGGGACCAGTTATTCACCCCTCCACTTT.